This T cell receptor beta chain is from a study of blood T cell repertoires in COVID-19. This clone was seen a single time. The CDR3 spans 18 residues. V lost 2 bases to trimming and J lost 9 bases; unmatched junction nucleotides: 19. CDR1 SNHLY and CDR2 FYNNEI come from the germline V gene. Some clones are missing from TCRdb's copy, which holds only in-frame ones; the method was immunoSEQ multiplex PCR. The sample consists of around 470,000 clones, 90% of them appearing once. The sequencing input was PBMCs or T cells enriched from blood (not recorded which). This receptor was taken from a man between 18 and 29 years old who had recovered from COVID-19. The genes are TRBV2 and TRBJ2-7; 10 bases align to TRBD2. In DNA, the CDR3 is TGTGCCAGCAGTGAAATTCCGGGACTAGCGCGGGGACCTGGGTGGCAGTACTTC. It yields the protein CASSEIPGLARGPGWQYF.